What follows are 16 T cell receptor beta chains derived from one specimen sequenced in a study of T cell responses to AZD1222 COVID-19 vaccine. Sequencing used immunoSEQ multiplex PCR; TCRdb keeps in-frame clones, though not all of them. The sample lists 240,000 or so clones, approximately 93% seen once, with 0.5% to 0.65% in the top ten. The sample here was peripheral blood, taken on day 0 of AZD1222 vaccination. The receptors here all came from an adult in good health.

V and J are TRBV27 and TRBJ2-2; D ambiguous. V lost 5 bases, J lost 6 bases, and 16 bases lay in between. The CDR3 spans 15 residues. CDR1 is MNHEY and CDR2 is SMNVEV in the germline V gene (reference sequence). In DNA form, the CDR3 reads TGTGCCAGCAGTACAACCCTCTCGGTAGCCGGGGAGCTGTTTTTT. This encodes CASSTTLSVAGELFF.

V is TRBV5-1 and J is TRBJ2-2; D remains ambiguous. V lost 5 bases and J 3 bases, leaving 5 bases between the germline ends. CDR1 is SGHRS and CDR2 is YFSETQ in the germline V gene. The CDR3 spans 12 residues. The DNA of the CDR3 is TGCGCCAGCAGTTTCGACACCGGGGAGCTGTTTTTT. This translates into CASSFDTGELFF. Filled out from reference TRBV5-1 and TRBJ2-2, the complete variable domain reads KAGVTQTPRYLIKTRGQQVTLSCSPISGHRSVSWYQQTPGQGLQFLFEYFSETQRNKGNFPGRFSGRQFSNSRSEMNVSTLELGDSALYLCASSFDTGELFFGEGSRLTVL.

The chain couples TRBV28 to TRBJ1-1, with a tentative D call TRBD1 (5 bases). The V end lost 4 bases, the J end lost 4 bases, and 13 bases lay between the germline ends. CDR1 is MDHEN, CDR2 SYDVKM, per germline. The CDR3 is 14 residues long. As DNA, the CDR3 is TGTGCCAGCAGTTCCCCGGGGGGGTTCACTGAAGCTTTCTTT. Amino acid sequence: CASSSPGGFTEAFF.

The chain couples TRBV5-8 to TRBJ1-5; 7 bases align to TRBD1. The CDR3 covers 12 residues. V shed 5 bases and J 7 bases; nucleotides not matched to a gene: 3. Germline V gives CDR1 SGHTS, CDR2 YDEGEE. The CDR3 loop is CASRNRGQPQHF. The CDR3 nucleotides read TGTGCCAGCAGGAACAGGGGCCAGCCCCAGCATTTT.

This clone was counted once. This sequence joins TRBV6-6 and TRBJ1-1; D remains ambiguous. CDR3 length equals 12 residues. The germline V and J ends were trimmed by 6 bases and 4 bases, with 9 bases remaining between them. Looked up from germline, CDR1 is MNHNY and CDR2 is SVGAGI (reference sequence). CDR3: CASRTRVTEAFF. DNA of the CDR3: TGTGCCAGCAGGACAAGAGTCACTGAAGCTTTCTTT.

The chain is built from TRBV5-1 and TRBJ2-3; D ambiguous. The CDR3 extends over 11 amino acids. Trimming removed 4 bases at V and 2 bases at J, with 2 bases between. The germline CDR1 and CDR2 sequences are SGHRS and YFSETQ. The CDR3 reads CASSNTDTQYF. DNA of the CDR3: TGCGCCAGCAGCAACACAGATACGCAGTATTTT.

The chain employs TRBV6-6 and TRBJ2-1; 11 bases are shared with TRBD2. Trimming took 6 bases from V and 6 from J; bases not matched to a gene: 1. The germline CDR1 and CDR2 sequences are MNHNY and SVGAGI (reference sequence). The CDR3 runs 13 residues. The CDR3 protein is CASRTSGINEQFF. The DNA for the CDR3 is TGTGCCAGCAGGACTAGCGGGATCAATGAGCAGTTCTTC.

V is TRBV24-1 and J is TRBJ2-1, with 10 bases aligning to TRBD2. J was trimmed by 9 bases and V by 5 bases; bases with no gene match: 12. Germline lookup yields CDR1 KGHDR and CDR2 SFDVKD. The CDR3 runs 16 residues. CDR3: CATSALSGGANSEQFF. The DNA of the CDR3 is TGTGCCACCAGTGCCCTAAGCGGGGGGGCTAACAGTGAGCAGTTCTTC.

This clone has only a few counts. The CDR3 loop reads CASSSGTGLTNYGYTF. CDR3 nucleotides: TGTGCCAGCAGTTCAGGGACAGGGTTAACTAACTATGGCTACACCTTC. The chain has TRBV28 and TRBJ1-2; TRBD1 matches at 9 bases. Germline CDR1 and CDR2: MDHEN and SYDVKM. This CDR3 is built from 16 residues. V was clipped by 4 bases and J by 0 bases; unmatched bases: 6.

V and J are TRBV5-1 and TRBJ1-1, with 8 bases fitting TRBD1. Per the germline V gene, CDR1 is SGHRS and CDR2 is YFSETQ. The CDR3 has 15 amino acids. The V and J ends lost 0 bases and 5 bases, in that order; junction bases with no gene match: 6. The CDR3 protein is CASSLGQGKVTEAFF. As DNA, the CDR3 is TGCGCCAGCAGCTTGGGACAGGGGAAGGTAACTGAAGCTTTCTTT. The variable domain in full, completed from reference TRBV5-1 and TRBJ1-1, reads KAGVTQTPRYLIKTRGQQVTLSCSPISGHRSVSWYQQTPGQGLQFLFEYFSETQRNKGNFPGRFSGRQFSNSRSEMNVSTLELGDSALYLCASSLGQGKVTEAFFGQGTRLTVV.

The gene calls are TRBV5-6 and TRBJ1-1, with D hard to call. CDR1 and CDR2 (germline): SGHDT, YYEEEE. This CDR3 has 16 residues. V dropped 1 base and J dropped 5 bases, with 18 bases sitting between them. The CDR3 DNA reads TGTGCCAGCAGCTTGCGGGCAACCGTTGAAGGTACTGAAGCTTTCTTT. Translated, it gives CASSLRATVEGTEAFF.

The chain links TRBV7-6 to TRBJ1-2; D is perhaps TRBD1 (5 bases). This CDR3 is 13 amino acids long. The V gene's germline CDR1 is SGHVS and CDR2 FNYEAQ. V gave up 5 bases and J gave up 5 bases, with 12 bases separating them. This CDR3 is CASSTGTRYGYTF. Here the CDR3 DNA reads TGTGCCAGCAGCACCGGGACGCGGTATGGCTACACCTTC.

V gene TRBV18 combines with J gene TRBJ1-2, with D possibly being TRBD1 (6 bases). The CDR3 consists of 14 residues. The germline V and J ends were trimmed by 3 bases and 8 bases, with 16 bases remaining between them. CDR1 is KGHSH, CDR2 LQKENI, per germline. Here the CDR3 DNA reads TGTGCCAGCTCACCCTCAATTCGACAGGTCGGCTACACCTTC. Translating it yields CASSPSIRQVGYTF.

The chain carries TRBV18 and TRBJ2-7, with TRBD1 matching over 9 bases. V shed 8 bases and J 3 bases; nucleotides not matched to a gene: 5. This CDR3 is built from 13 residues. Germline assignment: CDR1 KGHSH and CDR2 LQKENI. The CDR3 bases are TGTGCCAGCGTTGCGGACAGGGGCTACGAGCAGTACTTC. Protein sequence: CASVADRGYEQYF.

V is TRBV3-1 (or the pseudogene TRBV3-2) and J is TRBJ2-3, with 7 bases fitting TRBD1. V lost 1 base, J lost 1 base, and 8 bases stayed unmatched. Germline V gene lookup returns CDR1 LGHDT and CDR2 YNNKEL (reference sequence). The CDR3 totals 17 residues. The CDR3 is CASSQVRTGTGTDTQYF. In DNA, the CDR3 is TGTGCCAGCAGCCAAGTTCGGACAGGAACGGGCACAGATACGCAGTATTTT.

CDR3 nucleotide sequence: TGTGCCAGCAGGGCGGGACAGGGGTTGGGCTATGGCTACACCTTC. This codes for CASRAGQGLGYGYTF. This chain connects TRBV9 to TRBJ1-2; 10 bases are shared with TRBD1. This CDR3 is 15 amino acids long. Trimming at V came to 5 bases and at J to 4 bases, leaving 8 bases not matched to a gene. Germline loops: CDR1 SGDLS, CDR2 YYNGEE.